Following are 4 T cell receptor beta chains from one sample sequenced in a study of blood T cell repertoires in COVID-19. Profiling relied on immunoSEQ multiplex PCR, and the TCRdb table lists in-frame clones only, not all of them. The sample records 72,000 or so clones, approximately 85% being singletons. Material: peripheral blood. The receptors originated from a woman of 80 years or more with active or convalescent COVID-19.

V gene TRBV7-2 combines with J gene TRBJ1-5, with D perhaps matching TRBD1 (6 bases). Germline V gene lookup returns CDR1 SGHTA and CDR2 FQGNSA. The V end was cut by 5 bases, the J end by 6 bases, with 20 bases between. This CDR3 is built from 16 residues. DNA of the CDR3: TGTGCCAGCAGCCTAGGGGGGGACCCTAGGGTTCAGCCCCAGCATTTT. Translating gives CASSLGGDPRVQPQHF.

In DNA, the CDR3 is TGCGCCAGCAGCCAAGGACAAGATGCAGGGACCCAGTACTTC. Protein sequence: CASSQGQDAGTQYF. V usage is TRBV4-1 and J usage is TRBJ2-5; D gene uncertain. The ends were cut back, 1 base at V and 7 bases at J, with 13 bases in the middle. The CDR3 covers 14 residues. Germline CDR1 reads MGHRA; CDR2 reads YSYEKL.

Here the CDR3 reads CASSPQRGDTGELFF. CDR3 coding DNA: TGTGCCAGCAGCCCCCAGCGGGGAGATACCGGGGAGCTGTTTTTT. The chain is built from TRBV7-2 and TRBJ2-2; 7 nucleotides agree with TRBD2. V gave up 5 bases and J gave up 5 bases; unmatched junction bases: 8. The V gene's germline CDR1 is SGHTA and CDR2 FQGNSA. The CDR3 contains 15 residues.

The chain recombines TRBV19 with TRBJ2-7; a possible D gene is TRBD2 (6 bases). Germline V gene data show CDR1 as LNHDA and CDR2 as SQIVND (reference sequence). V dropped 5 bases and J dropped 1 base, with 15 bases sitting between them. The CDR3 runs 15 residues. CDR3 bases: TGTGCCAGTAGTGAGGGTTGGGGGACTTCCTACGAGCAGTACTTC. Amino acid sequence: CASSEGWGTSYEQYF.